This TCR beta chain was sequenced for a study of vaccination and CD4 T cells after COVID-19. Study-level background: All convalescent patients were nasal swab PCR positive for SARS-CoV-2; about 9 had mild and one severe disease. Two doses of either BNT162b2 or mRNA-1273 vaccine went to participants. Study-wide results and limits: A relatively small number of convalescent patients were studied, and no early post-infection timepoints were included. Within the convalescent patients, spike mono-reactivity was found in 304 of 307 vaccine-specific clones.

Comments on this clonotype: Antigen specificity is unknown. Germline and junction disagree at one end, which may indicate a read error.

Specified treatment: approximately 10-day PBMC culture with coronavirus spike peptide pools or control peptides (ViraFEST assay). Cultured CD4+ T-cell DNA underwent Oncomine TCR Beta short-read sequencing. From the PCR reads, TCRdb called clonotypes with MiXCR, one entry per CDR3 protein. The table has approximately 10,000 distinct CDR3 sequences, under 50% seen once; the top ten hold about 20%. Looked up from germline, CDR1 is MNHNS and CDR2 is SASEGT. The CDR3 sequence is 11 residues long. Material: cultured CD4+ T cells from blood, obtained after SARS-CoV-2 vaccination. This clonotype originated in a human donor with COVID-19. The V call is TRBV6-1, the J call TRBJ1-5; no reliable D call. CDR3 coding DNA: TGTGCCAGCAGTGAATTTCAGCCCCGGCATTTT. It yields the protein CASSEFQPRHF.